The sequence of this T cell receptor beta chain was determined in a study of cytomegalovirus exposure and HLA in healthy donors. General study results and limits: It was in a later analysis that TCR association rates were seen to vary by HLA locus, highest for DRB1 and lowest for HLA-C. A later analysis appeared to link common viral pathogens to several of the most significant clusters. Most subjects had HLA-A and HLA-B alleles reportedly predicted accurately by TCR beta sequences.

Points on this clone: The antigen is unknown.

The PCR ran on 60 Vbeta and 13 Jbeta primers. This table comes from immunoSEQ multiplex PCR, and its TCRdb copy is limited to in-frame clones, with some not included. The data show approximately 110,000 clones, with over 60% seen just once and just under 2% held by the top ten. CDR3 size: 15 residues. Unmatched junction bases numbered 4, after V lost 1 base and J lost 7 bases. Germline values: CDR1 LNHNV, CDR2 YYDKDF (reference sequence). The clonotype comes from a man between 45 and 60 years old in good health and CMV-seronegative. V is TRBV15 and J is TRBJ1-5, with 10 bases lining up with TRBD1. The material sequenced was PBMCs. CDR3 in DNA: TGTGCCACCAGCAGAGGTGGGACAGGGGTACAGCCCCAGCATTTT. It encodes CATSRGGTGVQPQHF.